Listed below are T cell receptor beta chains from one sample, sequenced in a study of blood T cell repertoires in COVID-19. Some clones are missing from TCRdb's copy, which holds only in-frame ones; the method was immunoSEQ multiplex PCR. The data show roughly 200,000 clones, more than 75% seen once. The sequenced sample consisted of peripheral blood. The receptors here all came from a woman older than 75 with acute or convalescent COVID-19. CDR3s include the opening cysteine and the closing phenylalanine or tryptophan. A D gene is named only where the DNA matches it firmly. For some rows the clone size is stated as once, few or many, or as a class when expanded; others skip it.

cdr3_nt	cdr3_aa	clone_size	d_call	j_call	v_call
TGTGCCAGCAGCCGGACTAGCGGGAGGGCTTCAAACTACAATGAGCAGTTCTTC	CASSRTSGRASNYNEQFF	-	TRBD2	TRBJ2-1	TRBV5-4
TGTGCCAGCAGCGTAGAACTAGCGGGAACAGGTGATACGCAGTATTTT	CASSVELAGTGDTQYF	-	TRBD2	TRBJ2-3	TRBV9
TGTGCCAGCAGTTTATTACAGGGGAACGGCTACACCTTC	CASSLLQGNGYTF	-	TRBD1	TRBJ1-2	TRBV28
TGTGCCAGCAGCTTCTCGAGCCGAGACAGGGCCTCTTATGGCTACACCTTC	CASSFSSRDRASYGYTF	-	TRBD1	TRBJ1-2	TRBV7-8
TGTGCCAGCAGCGAAGGACAGGGCAGGCCTCTTTTCACTTTGGGAGAGCCCCAGCATTTT	CASSEGQGRPLFTLGEPQHF	-	TRBD1	TRBJ1-5	TRBV7-8
TGTGCCAGCAGCAATACTAGAGTAAGTGACAATGAGCAGTTCTTC	CASSNTRVSDNEQFF	-	-	TRBJ2-1	TRBV6-5
TGTGCCAGCAGTAGGACTAGCGGAAAAGAGACCCAGTACTTC	CASSRTSGKETQYF	-	TRBD2	TRBJ2-5	TRBV6-2/TRBV6-3
TGTGCCAGCAGCTTGAGTGGGGCCCGGTGGGAGACCCAGTACTTC	CASSLSGARWETQYF	-	-	TRBJ2-5	TRBV5-4
TGTGCCAGCAGCTCCCCCTCCCCCAGGGGCTCCTACAATGAGCAGTTCTTC	CASSSPSPRGSYNEQFF	-	-	TRBJ2-1	TRBV3-1/TRBV3-2
TGCGCCAGCAGCTCGACGCGACAGGGGAACTATGGCTACACCTTC	CASSSTRQGNYGYTF	-	TRBD1	TRBJ1-2	TRBV5-1
TGTGCCAGCACGGTTTTGGATACGCAGTATTTT	CASTVLDTQYF	-	-	TRBJ2-3	TRBV2
TGTGCCAGCAGCGTAGTGTCTAGCGGGAGGCACGAGCAGTACTTC	CASSVVSSGRHEQYF	-	TRBD2	TRBJ2-7	TRBV9
TGTGCCAGTAGTATAGAATGGTCTGGCGGGAGTACCTACGAGCAGTACTTC	CASSIEWSGGSTYEQYF	-	TRBD2	TRBJ2-7	TRBV19
TGTGCCAGCAGCGCCAGGGTAGGGGCCATCGAGACCCAGTACTTC	CASSARVGAIETQYF	-	-	TRBJ2-5	TRBV9
TGCGCCAGCAGCCATCTAGCCCCGGGACTAGCGGAGGGCGGGCAGTTCTTC	CASSHLAPGLAEGGQFF	-	TRBD2	TRBJ2-1	TRBV4-3
TGTGCCAGCAGGACAGGGGGCTATGGCTACACCTTC	CASRTGGYGYTF	-	TRBD1	TRBJ1-2	TRBV28
TGTGCCAGCAGCTCCCGACGGGGGGATGGCTACACCTTC	CASSSRRGDGYTF	few	-	TRBJ1-2	TRBV3-1/TRBV3-2
TGCGCCAGCAGCCCGGACAGGCTGAACACTGAAGCTTTCTTT	CASSPDRLNTEAFF	-	TRBD1	TRBJ1-1	TRBV5-1
TGCGCCAGCAGCCAAGCGGGACAGGGGGCGGCTAACTATGGCTACACCTTC	CASSQAGQGAANYGYTF	-	TRBD1	TRBJ1-2	TRBV4-3
TGTGCCAGCAGCCAAGCCTCCGGGACAGGCCACGAGCAGTACTTC	CASSQASGTGHEQYF	many	TRBD1	TRBJ2-7	TRBV3-1/TRBV3-2
TGTGCCAGCAGCGATACAGGTGGAGGGGGCAATCAGCCCCAGCATTTT	CASSDTGGGGNQPQHF	once	-	TRBJ1-5	TRBV2
TGTGCCAGCAGCCCGCGACTAGCGGGGGACAATGAGCAGTTCTTC	CASSPRLAGDNEQFF	-	TRBD2	TRBJ2-1	TRBV7-2
TGTGCCAGCAGCATAGCTCCAGGCCGGGGTGAAAAACTGTTTTTT	CASSIAPGRGEKLFF	-	-	TRBJ1-4	TRBV5-6
TGTGCCAGCAGGACATACTATAGGACTAATGAAAAACTGTTTTTT	CASRTYYRTNEKLFF	-	-	TRBJ1-4	TRBV19
TGTGCCAGCAGTGGACTAGCTGTGGGGGAGCTGTTTTTT	CASSGLAVGELFF	-	TRBD2	TRBJ2-2	TRBV2
TGCAGCGTTGATCAGGGGGCAGGGTCACCCCTCCACTTT	CSVDQGAGSPLHF	-	TRBD1	TRBJ1-6	TRBV29-1
TGTGCCTCCAATCGAGGCGGCACAGATACGCAGTATTTT	CASNRGGTDTQYF	-	-	TRBJ2-3	TRBV10-3
TGTGCCAGCAGTGAAGGGGCAGCTTTTCAAGAGACCCAGTACTTC	CASSEGAAFQETQYF	-	-	TRBJ2-5	TRBV6-1
TGTGCCAGCAGTTACTCGGGAGGGGTAGGGACCAAAAACATTCAGTACTTC	CASSYSGGVGTKNIQYF	-	TRBD2	TRBJ2-4	TRBV6-2/TRBV6-3
TGTGCCAGCAGTTACTTAGGGACTCCTGGAAACACCATATATTTT	CASSYLGTPGNTIYF	-	-	TRBJ1-3	TRBV6-5
TGCAGCGTTGCCAGGGATGGCGCAACTAATGAAAAACTGTTTTTT	CSVARDGATNEKLFF	-	-	TRBJ1-4	TRBV29-1
TGTGCCAGCAGCTACTCGGGGGAGACCCAGTACTTC	CASSYSGETQYF	-	-	TRBJ2-5	TRBV3-1/TRBV3-2
TGTGCCAGCAGCCGAGGACAGGGGGCGGAAGAGACCCAGTACTTC	CASSRGQGAEETQYF	-	TRBD1	TRBJ2-5	TRBV7-9
TGTGCCAGCTCACCACCGGGACAGGGCGGCGGTGGCTACACCTTC	CASSPPGQGGGGYTF	-	TRBD1	TRBJ1-2	TRBV18
TGTGCCAGCAGCTTGAGTATGAACACTGAAGCTTTCTTT	CASSLSMNTEAFF	-	-	TRBJ1-1	TRBV11-3
TGTGCCAGCAGCTTAGCGAGTACAGGACAGGGGGGTGAGCAGTTCTTC	CASSLASTGQGGEQFF	-	TRBD1	TRBJ2-1	TRBV7-2
TGTGCCAGTTCGGACCTTTCAGGGGGTTATGGCTACACCTTC	CASSDLSGGYGYTF	-	TRBD1	TRBJ1-2	TRBV27
TGCGCCAGCAGCTTAAGGACTAGCGGGGACAATGAGCAGTTCTTC	CASSLRTSGDNEQFF	-	TRBD2	TRBJ2-1	TRBV5-1
TGTGCCAGCAGCGGTCCGGACTATTACTCTGAGCAGTTCTTC	CASSGPDYYSEQFF	-	-	TRBJ2-1	TRBV2
TGTGCCACCCGTAGCGGGAGGGGTAATGAGCAGTTCTTC	CATRSGRGNEQFF	-	TRBD2	TRBJ2-1	TRBV24-1
TGTGCCAGCAGTTACTCGGGACAGGGGTGGACTGAAGCTTTCTTT	CASSYSGQGWTEAFF	once	TRBD1	TRBJ1-1	TRBV6-5
TGTGCCAGCAGCGGAAATGACAGGGGAACAGATACGCAGTATTTT	CASSGNDRGTDTQYF	-	TRBD1	TRBJ2-3	TRBV6-4
TGTGCCAGCACCCTACCCAGGGGTCGGAACACTGAAGCTTTCTTT	CASTLPRGRNTEAFF	-	-	TRBJ1-1	TRBV21-1